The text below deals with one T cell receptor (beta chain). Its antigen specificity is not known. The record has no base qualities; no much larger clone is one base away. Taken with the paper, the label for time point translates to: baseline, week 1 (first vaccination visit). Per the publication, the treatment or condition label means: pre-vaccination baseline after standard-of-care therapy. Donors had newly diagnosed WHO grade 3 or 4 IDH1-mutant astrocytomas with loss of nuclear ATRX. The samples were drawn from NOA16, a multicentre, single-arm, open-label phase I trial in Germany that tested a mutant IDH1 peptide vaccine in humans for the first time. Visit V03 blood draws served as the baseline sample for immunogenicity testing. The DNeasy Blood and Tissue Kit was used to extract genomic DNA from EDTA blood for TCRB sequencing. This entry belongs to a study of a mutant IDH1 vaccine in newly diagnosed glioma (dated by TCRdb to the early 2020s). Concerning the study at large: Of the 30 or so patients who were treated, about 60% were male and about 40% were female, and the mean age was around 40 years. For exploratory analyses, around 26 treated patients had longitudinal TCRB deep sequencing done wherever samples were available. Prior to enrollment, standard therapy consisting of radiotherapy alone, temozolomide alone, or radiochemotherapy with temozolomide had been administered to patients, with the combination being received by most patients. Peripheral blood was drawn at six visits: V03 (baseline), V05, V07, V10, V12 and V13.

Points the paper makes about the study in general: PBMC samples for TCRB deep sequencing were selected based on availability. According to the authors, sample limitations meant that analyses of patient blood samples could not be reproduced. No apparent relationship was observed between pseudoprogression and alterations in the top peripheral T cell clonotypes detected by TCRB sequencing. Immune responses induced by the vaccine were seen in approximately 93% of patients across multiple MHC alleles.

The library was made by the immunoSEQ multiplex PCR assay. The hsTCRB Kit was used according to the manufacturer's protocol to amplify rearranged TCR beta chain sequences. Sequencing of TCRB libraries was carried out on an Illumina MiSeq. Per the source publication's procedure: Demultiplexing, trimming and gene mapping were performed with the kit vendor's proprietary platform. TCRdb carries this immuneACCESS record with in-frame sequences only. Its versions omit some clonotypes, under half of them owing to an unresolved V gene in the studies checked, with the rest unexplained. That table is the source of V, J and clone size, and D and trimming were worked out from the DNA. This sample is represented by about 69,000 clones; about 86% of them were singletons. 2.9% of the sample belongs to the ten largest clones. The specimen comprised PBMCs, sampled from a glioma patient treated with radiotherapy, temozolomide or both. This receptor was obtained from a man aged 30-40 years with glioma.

The bases read TGTGCCACCAGCACACTCGGGACAGGGGCTGAAAAACTGTTTTTT. It translates as CATSTLGTGAEKLFF. The V gene is TRBV15 and the J gene is TRBJ1-4; 10 bases in the middle match TRBD1. V lost 4 bases and J lost 7 bases, and the count of bases not matched to a germline gene is 6. The germline V gene (reference sequence) supplies CDR1 LNHNV and CDR2 YYDKDF. Reading from cysteine to phenylalanine, the CDR3 counts 15 amino acids. Only the CDR3 DNA is retained, 45 bases long and in frame from the first base.